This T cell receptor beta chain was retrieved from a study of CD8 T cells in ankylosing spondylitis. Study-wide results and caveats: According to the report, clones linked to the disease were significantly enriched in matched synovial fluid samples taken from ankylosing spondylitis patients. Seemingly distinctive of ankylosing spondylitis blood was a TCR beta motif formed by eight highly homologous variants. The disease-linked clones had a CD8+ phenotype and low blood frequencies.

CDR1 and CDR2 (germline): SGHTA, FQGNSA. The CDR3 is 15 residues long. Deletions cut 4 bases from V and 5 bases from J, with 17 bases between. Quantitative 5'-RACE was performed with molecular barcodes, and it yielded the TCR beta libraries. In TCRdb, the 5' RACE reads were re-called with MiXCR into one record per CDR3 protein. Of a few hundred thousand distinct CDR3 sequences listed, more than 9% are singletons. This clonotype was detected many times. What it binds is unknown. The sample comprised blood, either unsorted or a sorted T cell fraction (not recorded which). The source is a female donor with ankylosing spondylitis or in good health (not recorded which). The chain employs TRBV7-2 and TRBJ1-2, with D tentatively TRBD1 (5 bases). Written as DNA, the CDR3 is TGTGCCAGCAGCTGGGAGGTACAGGCGGGGTATGGCTACACCTTC. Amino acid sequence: CASSWEVQAGYGYTF. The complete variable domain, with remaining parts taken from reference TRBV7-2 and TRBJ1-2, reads GAGVSQSPSNKVTEKGKDVELRCDPISGHTALYWYRQSLGQGLEFLIYFQGNSAPDKSGLPSDRFSAERTGGSVSTLTIQRTQQEDSAVYLCASSWEVQAGYGYTFGSGTRLTVV.